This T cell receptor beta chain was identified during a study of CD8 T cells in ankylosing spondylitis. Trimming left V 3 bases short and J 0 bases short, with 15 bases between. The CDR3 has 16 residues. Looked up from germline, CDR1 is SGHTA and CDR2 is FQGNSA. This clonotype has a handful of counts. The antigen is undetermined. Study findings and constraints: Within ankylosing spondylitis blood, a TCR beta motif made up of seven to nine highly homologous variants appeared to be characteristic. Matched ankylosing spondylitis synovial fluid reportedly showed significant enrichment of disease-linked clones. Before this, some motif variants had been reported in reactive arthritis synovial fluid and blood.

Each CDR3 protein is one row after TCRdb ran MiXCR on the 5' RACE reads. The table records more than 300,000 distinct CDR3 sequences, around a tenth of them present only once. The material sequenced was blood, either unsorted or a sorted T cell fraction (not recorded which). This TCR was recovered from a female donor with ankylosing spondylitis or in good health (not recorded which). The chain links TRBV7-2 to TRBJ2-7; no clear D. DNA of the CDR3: TGTGCCAGCAGCTTCCCCCGGACGGTAAGCTCCTACGAGCAGTACTTC. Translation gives CASSFPRTVSSYEQYF.